Each of the 5 T cell receptor beta chains below was sequenced from the same sample in a study of identical twins. Using its own MiXCR run on the 5' RACE reads, TCRdb lists one record per CDR3 protein. The sample lists some 630,000 distinct CDR3 sequences; around 7.5% were seen once. These data are also associated with another study on yellow fever vaccine responses in identical twins.

Input material: PBMCs. These receptors all come from a woman aged 18 to 35 in good health.

This clonotype was observed a few times. V is TRBV5-8 and J is TRBJ2-1; 7 bases match TRBD1. J lost 9 bases, V lost 2 bases, and 5 bases had no gene match. The germline V gene has CDR1 SGHTS and CDR2 YDEGEE. This CDR3 is built from 13 residues. DNA of the CDR3: TGTGCCAGCAGCTTTAGGGCAGGGGGTGAGCAGTTCTTC. This codes for CASSFRAGGEQFF.

CDR3 residues: CASSPSTGQGKIEQYV. The CDR3 DNA follows: TGTGCCAGCAGCCCTTCAACGGGACAGGGGAAGATCGAGCAGTACGTC. This chain uses TRBV3-1 with TRBJ2-7; 10 bases map to TRBD1. The V and J ends lost 4 bases and 6 bases, in that order; junction bases with no gene match: 12. Germline assignment: CDR1 LGHDT and CDR2 YNNKEL (reference sequence). CDR3 length equals 16 residues.

The chain carries TRBV6-5 and TRBJ2-2; no clear D gene. With 2 bases removed from V and 7 bases from J, the gap between germline ends came to 23 bases. The CDR3 runs to 18 residues. Germline V gene sequence: CDR1 MNHEY, CDR2 SVGAGI. CDR3 DNA: TGTGCCAGCAGTTACACGCTCTTAATTCAGGAGAAGGACGGGGAGCTGTTTTTT. Translated: CASSYTLLIQEKDGELFF.

The chain uses TRBV5-1 and TRBJ1-1, with D perhaps TRBD1 (6 bases). V lost 0 bases and J lost 6, with 18 bases in between. Per the germline V gene, CDR1 is SGHRS and CDR2 is YFSETQ. This CDR3 spans 16 amino acids. The CDR3 loop reads CASSLEGHSRGAEAFF. CDR3 DNA sequence: TGCGCCAGCAGCTTGGAGGGCCACTCCAGGGGAGCTGAAGCTTTCTTT.

This clonotype was observed at least ten times. V is TRBV5-1 and J is TRBJ1-1; D may be TRBD1 (5 bases). V lost 2 bases, J lost 0 bases, and 11 bases lay in between. CDR1 is SGHRS, CDR2 YFSETQ, per germline. The CDR3 runs to 15 residues. The CDR3 reads CASSLTGSMNTEAFF. CDR3 nucleotide sequence: TGCGCCAGCAGCTTAACAGGTTCTATGAACACTGAAGCTTTCTTT.